A single sample gave rise to the 22 T cell receptor beta chains below, sequenced in a study of cytomegalovirus exposure and HLA in healthy donors (dated 2017 in TCRdb). Receptor amplification or capture employed the immunoSEQ multiplex PCR assay. A mixture of 60 forward primers for TCR Vbeta segments and 13 reverse primers for TCR Jbeta segments was used in the multiplex PCR. The table was pulled from immuneACCESS by TCRdb, which kept in-frame rearrangements only. Such tables lose some clones; where checked, under half of the loss comes from unresolved V genes, and the rest has no known cause. Within this sample are around 36,000 clones, with roughly 76% of them counted one time only. The biggest ten clones account for about 9.3% of the sample. Sequenced: PBMCs. These receptors were obtained from a woman between 35 and 50 years old in good health and CMV-seronegative.

This chain joins TRBV6-1 and TRBJ2-7; D is undetermined. CDR1 and CDR2 from the germline V gene are MNHNS and SASEGT. This CDR3 has 12 amino acids. Trimming took off 6 bases at V and 4 bases at J, with 10 bases between the two ends. Here the CDR3 DNA reads TGTGCCAGCAGCGAGCGATCATACGAGCAGTACGTC. It is translated as CASSERSYEQYV.

The V gene is TRBV27, the J gene TRBJ2-2, with D maybe TRBD2 (5 bases). The CDR3 covers 14 residues. Trimming cost V 3 bases and J 7 bases, with 12 bases left between them. Germline V gene lookup returns CDR1 MNHEY and CDR2 SMNVEV (reference sequence). CDR3 loop: CASSFGPRGGELFF. In nucleotides, the CDR3 is TGTGCCAGCAGTTTTGGTCCCCGGGGCGGGGAGCTGTTTTTT.

V is TRBV7-9 and J is TRBJ1-4; 8 bases fit TRBD1. This CDR3 has 16 residues. Looked up from germline, CDR1 is SEHNR and CDR2 is FQNEAQ (reference sequence). Germline trimming cut 5 bases from V and 7 bases from J; bases unmatched to any gene: 12. In DNA, the CDR3 is TGTGCCAGCAGCCTCGGACAGGGCGCTACCGGTGAAAAACTGTTTTTT. Translated: CASSLGQGATGEKLFF.

V gene TRBV18 combines with J gene TRBJ1-2, with a tentative D call TRBD1 (5 bases). Germline assignment: CDR1 KGHSH and CDR2 LQKENI. Trimming took off 5 bases at V and 2 bases at J, with 18 bases between the two ends. This CDR3 has 16 amino acids. In DNA, the CDR3 is TGTGCCAGCTCAAAGGGGAATGGGAAACTCAACTATGGCTACACCTTC. This gives the protein CASSKGNGKLNYGYTF.

The chain joins TRBV5-8 to TRBJ1-1; D is ambiguous. This CDR3 comprises 14 residues. The germline V gene has CDR1 SGHTS and CDR2 YDEGEE. Trimming shortened V by 4 bases and J by 1 base, and 11 bases separated the two germline ends. CDR3 sequence reads: CASSRSRGNTEAFF. For the CDR3, the DNA is TGTGCCAGCAGCCGGTCCCGGGGGAACACTGAAGCTTTCTTT. The variable domain in full, with the rest retrieved from reference TRBV5-8 and TRBJ1-1, is EAGVTQSPTHLIKTRGQQATLRCSPISGHTSVYWYQQALGLGLQFLLWYDEGEERNRGNFPPRFSGRQFPNYSSELNVNALELEDSALYLCASSRSRGNTEAFFGQGTRLTVV.

By frequency in the sample, this clone is medium-sized. The rearrangement joins TRBV6-5 to TRBJ1-3, with 9 bases fitting TRBD1. This CDR3 has 15 residues. CDR1 is MNHEY, CDR2 SVGAGI, per germline. The V and J ends lost 4 bases and 5 bases, in that order; junction bases with no gene match: 6. The CDR3 loop reads CASSLRQGGRNTIYF. The CDR3 coding sequence is TGTGCCAGCAGTTTAAGACAGGGGGGGAGAAACACCATATATTTT.

This sequence joins TRBV11-3 and TRBJ2-3; 7 bases align to TRBD1. Germline trimming cut 2 bases from V and 1 base from J; bases unmatched to any gene: 6. Germline V CDR1 and CDR2: SGHNT, YENEEA. CDR3 size: 16 residues. The CDR3, as DNA: TGTGCCAGCAGCTTACCAGGGGGAACTGGCACAGATACGCAGTATTTT. Amino acid sequence: CASSLPGGTGTDTQYF.

Note on this clone: Compared with germline, one end of the junction differs, possibly owing to a read error. V and J are TRBV2 and TRBJ1-2; D unresolved. In germline, CDR1 is SNHLY, CDR2 FYNNEI. The CDR3 is 12 residues long. The CDR3, as DNA: TGTGCCAGCAGCGGAGCTAATTATGGCTACACCTTC. Translating gives CASSGANYGYTF.

Of note for this clone: Relative to the germline gene, one junction end is altered; a read error may explain this. CDR3 sequence reads: CAGRGNNNEKLFF. CDR3 DNA sequence: TGTGCCGGCAGGGGCAATAATAATGAAAAACTGTTTTTT. The chain is built from TRBV2 and TRBJ1-4, with D tentatively TRBD1 (6 bases). The CDR3 is 13 amino acids. Germline V gives CDR1 SNHLY, CDR2 FYNNEI.

The gene calls are TRBV4-2 and TRBJ2-2, with 10 positions matching TRBD2. The CDR3 runs to 18 residues. Per the germline V gene, CDR1 is LGHNA and CDR2 is YNFKEQ. The J segment lost 1 base and the V segment lost 1 base, leaving 6 bases of the junction unmatched. The DNA for the CDR3 is TGTGCCAGCAGCCAAGGTACTAGCGGGGACGTGAACACCGGGGAGCTGTTTTTT. Protein sequence: CASSQGTSGDVNTGELFF.

The chain carries TRBV2 and TRBJ1-1; TRBD1 might be the D (5 bases). Germline V lookup: CDR1 SNHLY, CDR2 FYNNEI. The V end was cut by 6 bases, the J end by 3 bases, with 11 bases between. This CDR3 contains 13 residues. CDR3 nucleotide sequence: TGTGCCAGCAGAACAACAGGTGACACTGAAGCTTTCTTT. It translates to CASRTTGDTEAFF.

This clone appeared once. The V and J genes are TRBV19 and TRBJ1-1, with TRBD1 as a possible D gene (5 bases). Per the germline V gene, CDR1 is LNHDA and CDR2 is SQIVND (reference sequence). The V end was cut by 7 bases, the J end by 1 base, with 16 bases between. The CDR3 runs 15 residues. For the CDR3, the DNA is TGTGCCAGTACCTTAACAGGTCCGCGGAACACTGAAGCTTTCTTT. It translates to CASTLTGPRNTEAFF.

The chain combines TRBV29-1 with TRBJ2-7, with 9 bases lining up with TRBD1. The CDR3 is 15 amino acids. CDR1 and CDR2 from the germline V gene are SQVTM and ANQGSEA. After removal of 5 bases from V and 6 bases from J, the junction contained 14 bases not matched to a gene. In nucleotides, the CDR3 is TGCAGCGTTTTCCTTTCCGGGACAGGGTATCGCGAGCAGTACTTC. It specifies CSVFLSGTGYREQYF.

This chain joins TRBV2 and TRBJ2-3; 7 nucleotides agree with TRBD1. Trimming at V came to 5 bases and at J to 1 base, leaving 3 bases not matched to a gene. CDR1 is SNHLY, CDR2 FYNNEI, per germline. The CDR3 totals 14 residues. The CDR3 region is CASSRQGGTDTQYF. The CDR3 DNA reads TGTGCCAGCAGTCGCCAGGGGGGCACAGATACGCAGTATTTT.

This chain joins TRBV6-5 and TRBJ1-2, with 7 bases matching TRBD1. CDR1 and CDR2 (germline): MNHEY, SVGAGI. The CDR3 has 13 residues. V gave up 6 bases and J gave up 3 bases; unmatched junction bases: 4. In nucleotides, the CDR3 is TGTGCCAGCAGCTTCGGGACAGACTATGGCTACACCTTC. Translated: CASSFGTDYGYTF.

This chain connects TRBV5-1 to TRBJ2-3, with 9 bases aligning to TRBD2. Germline values: CDR1 SGHRS, CDR2 YFSETQ. Trimming cost V 4 bases and J 6 bases; bases outside gene matches: 6. The CDR3 is made up of 14 amino acids. The CDR3 DNA reads as TGCGCCAGCAGCCCGGGACTAGCTTTGGATACGCAGTATTTT. Amino acids: CASSPGLALDTQYF.

In this sample, this clone turned up a few times. The J gene is TRBJ2-1, the V gene TRBV27, with 9 positions matching TRBD2. The CDR3 contains 14 residues. The germline V gene has CDR1 MNHEY and CDR2 SMNVEV (reference sequence). V was clipped by 1 base and J by 9 bases; unmatched bases: 4. The CDR3: CASSLLLAGREQFF. The CDR3 nucleotides read TGTGCCAGCAGTTTATTGCTAGCGGGGCGTGAGCAGTTCTTC.

This rearrangement joins TRBV5-1 to TRBJ1-1, with TRBD1 as a possible D gene (6 bases). The V gene lost 4 bases and the J gene lost 5 bases, with 15 bases spanning the gap. This CDR3 contains 14 residues. Per germline, CDR1 SGHRS and CDR2 YFSETQ. The CDR3 nucleotides read TGCGCCAGCAGCCCGATTGGGGGCCTGACTGAAGCTTTCTTT. Translation: CASSPIGGLTEAFF.

The CDR3: CASSPGGGNQPQHF. CDR3 nucleotides: TGTGCCAGCTCACCAGGGGGCGGGAATCAGCCCCAGCATTTT. The V call is TRBV18, the J call TRBJ1-5; D possibly corresponds to TRBD1 (6 bases). The CDR3 totals 14 residues. V lost 2 bases and J 4 bases, leaving 9 bases between the germline ends. The germline V gene encodes CDR1 KGHSH and CDR2 LQKENI. The entire variable domain, with the rest obtained from reference TRBV18 and TRBJ1-5, is as follows: NAGVMQNPRHLVRRRGQEARLRCSPMKGHSHVYWYRQLPEEGLKFMVYLQKENIIDESGMPKERFSAEFPKEGPSILRIQQVVRGDSAAYFCASSPGGGNQPQHFGDGTRLSIL.

The V and J genes are TRBV6-5 and TRBJ1-5, with D uncertain. This CDR3 has 13 residues. The V end was cut by 6 bases, the J end by 0 bases, with 6 bases between. Germline CDR1 is MNHEY and CDR2 is SVGAGI. The CDR3 sequence is CASRRDSNQPQHF. The DNA of the CDR3 is TGTGCCAGCAGGCGAGATAGCAATCAGCCCCAGCATTTT.

The rearrangement uses TRBV7-9 and TRBJ2-5; D unresolved. The CDR3 is 13 residues long. Germline lookup yields CDR1 SEHNR and CDR2 FQNEAQ (reference sequence). Trimming shortened V by 7 bases and J by 0 bases, and 9 bases separated the two germline ends. DNA of the CDR3: TGTGCCAGCACCCAGTCCAACCAAGAGACCCAGTACTTC. Translating it yields CASTQSNQETQYF.

The CDR3 sequence: CATKITGGEGKLFF. The DNA for the CDR3 is TGTGCCACAAAAATAACAGGGGGCGAGGGAAAACTGTTTTTT. The V call is TRBV10-3, the J call TRBJ1-4; 9 bases are a match to TRBD1. Germline V gives CDR1 ENHRY, CDR2 SYGVKD. J was trimmed by 10 bases and V by 10 bases; bases with no gene match: 13. CDR3 length: 14 amino acids.